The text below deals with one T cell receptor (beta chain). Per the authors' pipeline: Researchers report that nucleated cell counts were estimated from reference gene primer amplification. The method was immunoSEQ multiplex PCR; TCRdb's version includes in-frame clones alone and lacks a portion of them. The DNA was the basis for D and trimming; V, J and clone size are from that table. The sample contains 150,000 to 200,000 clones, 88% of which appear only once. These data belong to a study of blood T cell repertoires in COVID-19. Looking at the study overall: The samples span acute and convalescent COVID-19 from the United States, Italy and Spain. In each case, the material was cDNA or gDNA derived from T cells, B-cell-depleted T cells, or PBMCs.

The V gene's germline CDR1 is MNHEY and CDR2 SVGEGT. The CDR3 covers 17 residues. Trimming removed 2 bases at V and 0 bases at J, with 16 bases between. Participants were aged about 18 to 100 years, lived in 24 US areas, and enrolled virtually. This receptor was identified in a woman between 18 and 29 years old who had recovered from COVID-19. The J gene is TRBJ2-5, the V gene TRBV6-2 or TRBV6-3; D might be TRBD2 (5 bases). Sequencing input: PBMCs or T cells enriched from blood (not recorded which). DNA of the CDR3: TGTGCCAGCAGTTACAAGTTGGGAGACGATTACCAAGAGACCCAGTACTTC. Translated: CASSYKLGDDYQETQYF.